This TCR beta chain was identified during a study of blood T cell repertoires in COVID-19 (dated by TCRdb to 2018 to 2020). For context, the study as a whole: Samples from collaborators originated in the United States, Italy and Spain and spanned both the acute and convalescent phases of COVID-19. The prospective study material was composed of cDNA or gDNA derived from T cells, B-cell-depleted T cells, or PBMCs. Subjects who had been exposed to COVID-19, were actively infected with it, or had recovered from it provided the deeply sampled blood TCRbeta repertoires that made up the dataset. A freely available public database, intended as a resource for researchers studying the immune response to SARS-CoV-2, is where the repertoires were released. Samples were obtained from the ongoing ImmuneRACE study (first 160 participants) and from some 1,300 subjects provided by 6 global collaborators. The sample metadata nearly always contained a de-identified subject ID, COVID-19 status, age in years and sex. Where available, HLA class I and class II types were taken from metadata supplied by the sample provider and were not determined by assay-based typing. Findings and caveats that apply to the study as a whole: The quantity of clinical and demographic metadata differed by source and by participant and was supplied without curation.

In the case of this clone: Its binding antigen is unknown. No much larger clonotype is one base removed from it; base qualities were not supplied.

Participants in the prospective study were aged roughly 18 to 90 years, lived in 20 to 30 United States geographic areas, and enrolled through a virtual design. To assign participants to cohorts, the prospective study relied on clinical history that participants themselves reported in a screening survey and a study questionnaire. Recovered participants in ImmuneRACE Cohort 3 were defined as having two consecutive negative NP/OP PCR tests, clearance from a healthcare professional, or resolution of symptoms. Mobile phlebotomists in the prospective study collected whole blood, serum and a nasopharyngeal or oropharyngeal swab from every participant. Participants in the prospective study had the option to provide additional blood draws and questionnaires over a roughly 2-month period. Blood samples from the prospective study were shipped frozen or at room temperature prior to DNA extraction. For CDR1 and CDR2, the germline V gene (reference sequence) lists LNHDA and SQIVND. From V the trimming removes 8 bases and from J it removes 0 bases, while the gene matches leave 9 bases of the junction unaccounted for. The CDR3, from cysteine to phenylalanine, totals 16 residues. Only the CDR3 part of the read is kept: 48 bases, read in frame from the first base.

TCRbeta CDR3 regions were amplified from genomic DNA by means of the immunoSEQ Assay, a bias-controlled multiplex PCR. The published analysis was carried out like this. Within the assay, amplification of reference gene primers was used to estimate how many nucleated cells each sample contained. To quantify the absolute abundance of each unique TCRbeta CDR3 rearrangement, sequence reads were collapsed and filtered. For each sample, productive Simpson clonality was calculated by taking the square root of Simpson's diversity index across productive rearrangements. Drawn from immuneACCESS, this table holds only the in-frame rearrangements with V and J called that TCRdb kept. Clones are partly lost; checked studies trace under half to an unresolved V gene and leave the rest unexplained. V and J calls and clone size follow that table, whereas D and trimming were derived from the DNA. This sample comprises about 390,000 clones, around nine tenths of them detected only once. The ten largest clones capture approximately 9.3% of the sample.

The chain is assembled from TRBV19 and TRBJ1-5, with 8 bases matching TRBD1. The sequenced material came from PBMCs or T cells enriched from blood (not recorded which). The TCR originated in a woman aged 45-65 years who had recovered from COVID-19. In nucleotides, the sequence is TGTGCCAGTTTAATACAGGGGGGCACTAGCAATCAGCCCCAGCATTTT. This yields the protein CASLIQGGTSNQPQHF.